Listed below are T cell receptor beta chains from one sample, sequenced in a study of T-cell memory formation after mild COVID-19. TCRdb re-called the 5' RACE reads with MiXCR, one entry per CDR3 protein. This table holds approximately 500,000 distinct CDR3 sequences, around a quarter found once. Sequencing input: PBMCs or a T cell subset sorted from them (not recorded which). These receptors were taken from an adult woman who had mild COVID-19 (a few samples of this study predate the infection). Cell type and time point are not known. Each CDR3 is given with its conserved first and last residue. A D gene is named only where the DNA matches it firmly. Expanded clones get a size class; other rows say once, few or many, or leave the size out.

j_call | clone_size | d_call | v_call | cdr3_nt | cdr3_aa
TRBJ2-7 | - | - | TRBV6-5 | TGTGCCAGCAGCCGCGGCAGCAGGGACTCCTACGAGCAGTACTTC | CASSRGSRDSYEQYF
TRBJ1-1 | few | - | TRBV7-9 | TGTGCCAGCAGCTTAGTGGCCTCTTCCGGCCGTGAAGCTTTCTTT | CASSLVASSGREAFF
TRBJ1-2 | - | - | TRBV29-1 | TGCAGCGTTGACACTGGACACTATGGCTACACCTTC | CSVDTGHYGYTF
TRBJ2-1 | - | - | TRBV29-1 | TGCAGCGTTGAAACAGGGGAGGACAATGAGCAGTTCTTC | CSVETGEDNEQFF
TRBJ1-5 | - | TRBD1 | TRBV7-2 | TGTGCCAGCAGCCCACGGACAGGGGGGAGGCAGCCCAAGCATTTT | CASSPRTGGRQPKHF
TRBJ2-5 | - | TRBD2 | TRBV6-5 | TGTGCCAGCAGCCCGAGGACTAGCGGATTAACCCAAGAGACCCAGTACTTC | CASSPRTSGLTQETQYF
TRBJ1-2 | - | - | TRBV5-1 | TGCGCCAGCAGCTTGGATGGGAGCTCTAACTATGGCTACACCTTC | CASSLDGSSNYGYTF
TRBJ2-3 | many | TRBD1 | TRBV12-3/TRBV12-4 | TGTGCCAGCAGTCCAGGCGGGACAGGGGTTAAAGATACGCAGTATTTT | CASSPGGTGVKDTQYF
TRBJ2-1 | few | - | TRBV2 | TGTGCCAGCAACTCAGTGATGTTCAATGAGCAGTTCTTC | CASNSVMFNEQFF
TRBJ1-2 | few | TRBD1 | TRBV27 | TGTGCCAGCAGTCCGGGCAGGGGGGGCTATGGCTACACCTTC | CASSPGRGGYGYTF
TRBJ1-1 | many | - | TRBV6-2/TRBV6-3 | TGTGCCAGCAGTTTGGGAGCTAACACTGAAGCTTTCTTT | CASSLGANTEAFF
TRBJ2-7 | many | - | TRBV29-1 | TGCAGCGTTGAAGATCGGGCTAGCTTAGACTACGAGCAGTACTTC | CSVEDRASLDYEQYF
TRBJ2-7 | few | - | TRBV5-6 | TGTGCCAGCGGAGGGGGGGGGCCATACTACGAGCAGTACTTC | CASGGGGPYYEQYF
TRBJ1-1 | - | - | TRBV12-3/TRBV12-4 | TGTGCCAGCAGTTTAGAGGGTCTCGAAGCTTTCTTT | CASSLEGLEAFF
TRBJ2-2 | - | TRBD1 | TRBV6-5 | TGTGCCAGCAGTTACCAGGACAGGGGCATTGGCACCGGGGAGCTGTTTTTT | CASSYQDRGIGTGELFF
TRBJ2-7 | few | TRBD2 | TRBV5-1 | TGCGCCAGCAGCGATCTAGCGGGAGTGGAACTTTACGAGCAGTACTTC | CASSDLAGVELYEQYF
TRBJ1-1 | many | - | TRBV5-1 | TGCGCCAGCCGAGTCGATCAGAACACTGAAGCTTTCTTT | CASRVDQNTEAFF
TRBJ2-7 | - | - | TRBV7-3 | TGTGCCAGCAGCTTAAGACGGCACCCCTACGAGCAGTACTTC | CASSLRRHPYEQYF
TRBJ2-2 | - | - | TRBV18 | TGTGCCAGCTCACCACCTGGATTTTGGACCGGGGAGCTGTTTTTT | CASSPPGFWTGELFF
TRBJ2-7 | few | TRBD1 | TRBV9 | TGTGCCAGCAGCGTAGAGGGACAGGGAATCTACGAGCAGTACTTC | CASSVEGQGIYEQYF
TRBJ2-2 | - | - | TRBV18 | TGTGCCAGCTCACCAGGGACGGTCAACACCGGGGAGCTGTTTTTT | CASSPGTVNTGELFF
TRBJ1-6 | - | TRBD1 | TRBV7-3 | TGTGCCAGCAGCTTACTGCCCGGGACAGGGGGACTCAATTCACCCCTCCACTTT | CASSLLPGTGGLNSPLHF
TRBJ2-7 | - | - | TRBV13 | TGTGCCAGCAGCCCCAGGGGCAGGGACGAGCAGTACTTC | CASSPRGRDEQYF
TRBJ2-2 | - | - | TRBV4-3 | TGCGCCAGCAGCCAAGATCTTGGGGTAGCGAAGTACACCGGGGAGCTGTTTTTT | CASSQDLGVAKYTGELFF
TRBJ1-4 | - | - | TRBV20-1 | TGCAGTGCTAGAAGGGGCGGGATCAAAGAAAAACTGTTTTTT | CSARRGGIKEKLFF
TRBJ2-3 | - | - | TRBV3-1 | TGTGCCAGCAGCCGGAGAGTCACAGATACGCAGTATTTT | CASSRRVTDTQYF
TRBJ1-3 | few | TRBD1 | TRBV6-6 | TGTGCCAGCAGTTACGGGACAGGGGTTTCCCACGGAAACACCATATATTTT | CASSYGTGVSHGNTIYF
TRBJ2-5 | few | - | TRBV20-1 | TGCAGTGCTAGTAACCAGGGGAGGCAGGGTCGAGAGACCCAGTACTTC | CSASNQGRQGRETQYF
TRBJ2-3 | - | - | TRBV12-3/TRBV12-4 | TGTGCCAGCAGTTTAGGTGGGGGGGGCCCGGATACGCAGTATTTT | CASSLGGGGPDTQYF
TRBJ2-1 | - | - | TRBV6-2/TRBV6-3 | TGTGCCAGTACTAGCAAGGCGTATGAGCAGTTCTTC | CASTSKAYEQFF
TRBJ1-1 | - | - | TRBV4-2 | TGTGCCAGCAGCCAAGAACAGGGTTGGACTGAAGCTTTCTTT | CASSQEQGWTEAFF
TRBJ2-7 | - | - | TRBV5-4 | TGTGCCAGCAGCTCAGGCGGGCATTACGAGCAGTACTTC | CASSSGGHYEQYF
TRBJ2-1 | few | TRBD2 | TRBV7-3 | TGTGCCAGCAGCATCAGTGGCGGGAGCTACAATGAGCAGTTCTTC | CASSISGGSYNEQFF
TRBJ2-7 | many | - | TRBV4-1 | TGCGCCAGTAGCCCAGGGGGGACCTACGAGCAGTACTTC | CASSPGGTYEQYF
TRBJ2-7 | - | - | TRBV5-1 | TGCGCCAGCTGCGACCCCCCCCGAGGCGAGCAGTACTTC | CASCDPPRGEQYF
TRBJ2-7 | few | - | TRBV19 | TGTGCCAGTAGTCAGCGGCCCCAGGGTTACTACGAGCAGTACTTC | CASSQRPQGYYEQYF
TRBJ2-7 | few | - | TRBV19 | TGTGCCAGTAGTATGGGCGTGTCGGGGCAGTACTTC | CASSMGVSGQYF
TRBJ2-7 | - | - | TRBV18 | TGTGCCAGCTCACCACGGGGGATCCTTGGGGACTCCTACGAGCAGTACTTC | CASSPRGILGDSYEQYF
TRBJ2-7 | - | - | TRBV20-1 | TGCAGTGCTGGCCGGCCCGGGGACGAGCAGTACTTC | CSAGRPGDEQYF
TRBJ2-1 | - | - | TRBV15 | TGTGCCACCAGCAGAGAGGAGGAGCGCAATGAGCAGTTCTTC | CATSREEERNEQFF
TRBJ1-5 | few | TRBD1 | TRBV7-6 | TGTGCCAGCAGCTCACAGACAGGGGTCGGTCAGCCCCAGCATTTT | CASSSQTGVGQPQHF
TRBJ1-2 | many | - | TRBV5-1 | TGCGCCAGCAGCTTCTCCGGGGGCTCTACCAGGACGGGCTACACCTTC | CASSFSGGSTRTGYTF
TRBJ2-3 | - | TRBD2 | TRBV4-1 | TGCGCCAGCAGCCAAGTAGAGGCGGGAGGACCCACAGATACGCAGTATTTT | CASSQVEAGGPTDTQYF
TRBJ2-7 | - | - | TRBV6-5 | TGTGCCAGCAGTCGCCGAGCCATGGACTTTACCTACGAGCAGTACTTC | CASSRRAMDFTYEQYF
TRBJ2-1 | - | - | TRBV2 | TGTGCCAGCAGTGTTTCAACCAGCTCCTACAATGAGCAGTTCTTC | CASSVSTSSYNEQFF